This TCR beta chain comes out of a study of T cells in Graves' hyperthyroidism and ophthalmopathy. RNA transcripts gave rise to amplified TCR beta CDR3 regions. The TCR CDR3 was amplified in a first-round RT-PCR using the HTBI primer set. TCRdb reprocessed the multiplex PCR reads with MiXCR, giving one entry per CDR3 protein. The data show about 640,000 distinct CDR3 sequences, with under 25% seen just once and 30% to 40% held by the top ten. Germline V lookup: CDR1 DFQATT, CDR2 SNEGSKA (reference sequence). The trim removed 6 bases at V and 1 base at J, leaving 7 bases unmatched. CDR3 length: 16 amino acids.

The chain carries TRBV20-1 and TRBJ2-3, with 13 bases matching TRBD2. The sequence was collected from a man aged 30 to 39 with Graves' ophthalmopathy. The source material was blood. The CDR3 DNA is TGCAGTGCGGGACTAGCGGGGACTCCTCGCACAGATACGCAGTATTTT. Its protein is CSAGLAGTPRTDTQYF.